This record covers a single T cell receptor (beta chain). The specificity of this receptor is unknown. No much larger clone is present one base from it, and per-base qualities are unavailable. Library preparation employed the immunoSEQ multiplex PCR assay. In TCRdb, the immuneACCESS table is reduced to in-frame sequences with V and J assigned. These tables do not hold every clone; where another copy was compared, an unresolved V gene accounts for under half, and the others remain unexplained. Present in this sample are about 40,000 clones, 89% of which were seen just once. The ten largest make up more than 0.5% of the sample. The data are from a study of T cell changes during pregnancy in multiple sclerosis (dated by TCRdb to between 2018 and 2021). Describing the broader study: The study looked at changes in the T cell repertoire across pregnancy in women with multiple sclerosis.

Reading from cysteine to phenylalanine, the CDR3 counts 13 amino acids. Only the CDR3 region is kept as DNA, spanning 39 bases read in frame from base 1. Clipping removes 8 bases from V and 4 bases from J, with 9 as the unmatched junction base count. As encoded in the germline V gene (reference sequence), CDR1 is GTSNPN while CDR2 is SVGIG. This clonotype was sampled from a female donor with multiple sclerosis, enrolled in a pregnancy study. This chain is built from TRBV30 and TRBJ1-2; the central 8 bases match TRBD1. Sequences were derived from CD4+ T cells from peripheral blood mononuclear cells, sampled in the first trimester of pregnancy. Read as DNA, the sequence is TGTGCCCGCCTCCGGGACAGGCCCTATGGCTACACCTTC. Its coded protein is CARLRDRPYGYTF.